The rows below give T cell receptor beta chains drawn from one sample of a study of blood T cells in healthy people across ages. Via MiXCR, TCRdb re-called the 5' RACE reads, giving one row per CDR3 protein. The sample has 700,000 to 850,000 distinct CDR3 sequences; around 36% are singletons. The sequenced material came from blood. These receptors all stem from a man between 18 and 29 years old in good health. The CDR3 runs from the conserved cysteine through the conserved F or W. The D gene is left open where the match is weak. Expanded clones get a size class; other rows say once, few or many, or leave the size out.

clone_size d_call j_call v_call cdr3_aa cdr3_nt
once - TRBJ2-2 TRBV5-1 CASSARDSSTGGELFF TGCGCCAGCAGCGCCCGGGACTCCTCTACGGGCGGGGAGCTGTTTTTT
- - TRBJ1-2 TRBV12-3/TRBV12-4 CASRPPGPTNYGYTF TGTGCCAGCAGACCGCCGGGACCGACTAACTATGGCTACACCTTC
many - TRBJ2-5 TRBV12-3/TRBV12-4 CASSSPWERETQYF TGTGCCAGCAGTTCCCCGTGGGAGCGCGAGACCCAGTACTTC
- - TRBJ2-2 TRBV4-3 CASTLGPPPNTGELFF TGCGCCAGCACACTCGGACCCCCTCCTAACACCGGGGAGCTGTTTTTT
few - TRBJ1-2 TRBV20-1 CSAIRAGNWANYGYTF TGCAGTGCTATTCGGGCAGGCAATTGGGCTAACTATGGCTACACCTTC
- - TRBJ2-3 TRBV6-5 CANTRGDTQYF TGTGCCAACACTCGAGGGGATACGCAGTATTTT
few TRBD1 TRBJ2-3 TRBV6-2/TRBV6-3 CASSYFSTSGGDTQYF TGTGCCAGCAGTTACTTCTCTACCTCAGGGGGAGATACGCAGTATTTT
- - TRBJ2-7 TRBV20-1 CSARPGGRYNEQYF TGCAGTGCTAGGCCAGGGGGGCGGTACAATGAGCAGTACTTC
- TRBD1 TRBJ2-3 TRBV12-3/TRBV12-4 CASSSPTGAGADTQYF TGTGCCAGCAGTTCCCCGACAGGGGCTGGAGCAGATACGCAGTATTTT
few - TRBJ2-1 TRBV12-3/TRBV12-4 CASSSITPGEQFF TGTGCCAGCAGTAGTATTACACCCGGGGAGCAGTTCTTC
many - TRBJ2-1 TRBV29-1 CSVGDTHNEQFF TGCAGCGTGGGGGACACCCACAATGAGCAGTTCTTC
few - TRBJ2-3 TRBV9 CASSSTSGTGGTDTQYF TGTGCCAGCAGCTCCACATCCGGGACGGGGGGCACAGATACGCAGTATTTT
- - TRBJ2-5 TRBV5-1 CASRETGEETQYF TGCGCCAGCAGAGAGACAGGAGAAGAGACCCAGTACTTC
- TRBD2 TRBJ2-2 TRBV29-1 CSVAGRGGELFF TGCAGCGTTGCAGGGAGGGGCGGGGAGCTGTTTTTT
- TRBD2 TRBJ2-3 TRBV4-2 CASSARTSGETDTQYF TGTGCCAGCAGCGCCCGGACTAGCGGGGAAACAGATACGCAGTATTTT
- - TRBJ2-1 TRBV10-3 CAITGRPPRNEQFF TGTGCCATCACCGGTCGGCCCCCAAGGAATGAGCAGTTCTTC
- - TRBJ1-1 TRBV5-5 CASSWSGQGPNTEAFF TGTGCCAGCAGTTGGTCGGGTCAGGGCCCGAACACTGAAGCTTTCTTT
many - TRBJ2-1 TRBV4-3 CASSWGAAYNEQFF TGCGCCAGCAGCTGGGGTGCAGCCTACAATGAGCAGTTCTTC
- - TRBJ1-5 TRBV19 CASRPRVSNQPQHF TGTGCCAGTAGGCCAAGGGTTAGCAATCAGCCCCAGCATTTT
once - TRBJ1-3 TRBV7-2 CASSLDAISGNTIYF TGTGCCAGCAGCTTAGATGCGATTTCTGGAAACACCATATATTTT
few TRBD1 TRBJ1-5 TRBV6-2/TRBV6-3 CASSQTSDRGGVVGNQPQHF TGTGCCAGCAGTCAAACCTCCGACAGGGGAGGGGTAGTCGGCAATCAGCCCCAGCATTTT
- - TRBJ1-2 TRBV27 CASSLSRWHNLTYGYTF TGTGCCAGCAGTTTATCGAGGTGGCATAACCTTACCTATGGCTACACCTTC
- - TRBJ1-4 TRBV5-5 CASSLARNTAVNEKLFF TGTGCCAGCAGCTTGGCCCGAAACACAGCCGTTAATGAAAAACTGTTTTTT
- TRBD2 TRBJ2-7 TRBV19 CASSPSGLGTTYEQYF TGTGCCAGTAGCCCCTCCGGCCTGGGGACTACCTACGAGCAGTACTTC
- - TRBJ2-3 TRBV7-2 CASSLIPSRTDTQYF TGTGCCAGCAGCTTAATCCCTTCCCGTACAGATACGCAGTATTTT
- TRBD1 TRBJ1-6 TRBV10-3 CAISGSGGGTNSPLHF TGTGCCATCAGTGGATCAGGGGGCGGTACTAATTCACCCCTCCACTTT
- - TRBJ2-2 TRBV6-1 CASSEEYTGELFF TGTGCCAGCAGTGAAGAATACACCGGGGAGCTGTTTTTT